This T cell receptor beta chain came from a study of T cell responses to AZD1222 COVID-19 vaccine. Study as a whole: Pooled together were second doses at about 4 or about 12 weeks.

Whole-study findings and limits: Repertoires were collected only later (after the peak T cell response had occurred). Spike-specific TCR depth and breadth grew after two AZD1222 doses. Spike as a whole was targeted by vaccine-associated CD4 TCRs, dominant at 160-218 and 743-854.

Produced via immunoSEQ multiplex PCR; TCRdb's table is partial and in-frame only. The profile shows roughly 100,000 clones, 85% to 95% of them singletons. This clone has more than one count but fewer than ten. Its specificity is unknown. J gave up 9 bases and V 5 bases, and 6 bases lay outside the gene matches. Germline assignment: CDR1 SEHNR and CDR2 FQNEAQ (reference sequence). The CDR3 is 14 residues long. This rearrangement joins TRBV7-9 to TRBJ1-6, with TRBD1 identical over 8 bases. The sequencing used peripheral blood, collected on day 0 of AZD1222 vaccination. The clonotype comes from an adult in good health. This chain's CDR3 is CASSRQGSASPLHF. In nucleotides, the CDR3 is TGTGCCAGCAGCCGACAGGGGTCCGCTTCACCCCTCCACTTT.